What follows is one TCR beta chain and its context. Germline and junction disagree at one end, which may indicate a read error. CDR1 is SEHNR and CDR2 is FQNEAQ in the germline V gene (reference sequence). The CDR3 sequence is 14 residues long. This sample is part of a study of T cell responses to AZD1222 COVID-19 vaccine. The assay was immunoSEQ multiplex PCR, and TCRdb's table has in-frame clones only and misses some. The data contain about 140,000 clones, about 92% of them seen just once; the ten biggest clones take up 12%. The receptor was derived from an adult who had recovered from COVID-19. The input for sequencing was peripheral blood, taken after recovery from COVID-19. The rearrangement uses TRBV7-9 and TRBJ2-5; 10 positions match TRBD2. CDR3 DNA: TGTGCCAGCAGCCTAGCGGGAGTGGGAGAGACCCAGTACTTC. Its translation: CASSLAGVGETQYF.